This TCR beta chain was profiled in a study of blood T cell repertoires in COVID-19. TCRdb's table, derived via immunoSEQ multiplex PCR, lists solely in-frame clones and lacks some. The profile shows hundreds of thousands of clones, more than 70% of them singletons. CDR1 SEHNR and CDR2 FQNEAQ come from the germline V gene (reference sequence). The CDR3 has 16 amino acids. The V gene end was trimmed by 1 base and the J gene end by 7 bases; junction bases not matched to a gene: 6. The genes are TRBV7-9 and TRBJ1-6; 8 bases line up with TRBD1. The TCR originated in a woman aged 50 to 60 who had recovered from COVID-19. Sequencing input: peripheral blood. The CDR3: CASSLGTGNHNSPLHF. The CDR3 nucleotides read TGTGCCAGCAGCTTAGGGACAGGGAATCACAATTCACCCCTCCACTTT.